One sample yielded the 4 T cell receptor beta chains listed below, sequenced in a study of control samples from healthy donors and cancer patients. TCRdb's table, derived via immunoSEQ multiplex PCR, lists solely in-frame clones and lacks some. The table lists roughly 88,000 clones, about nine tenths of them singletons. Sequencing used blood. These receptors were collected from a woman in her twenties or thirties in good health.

The CDR3 loop is CASTWTGARSPLHF. The CDR3 DNA reads as TGTGCCAGCACCTGGACAGGGGCGCGTTCACCCCTCCACTTT. This chain connects TRBV2 to TRBJ1-6; 9 nucleotides line up with TRBD1. The CDR3 runs to 14 residues. With 7 bases clipped from V and 9 bases from J, the junction kept 7 bases outside the gene matches. Germline values: CDR1 SNHLY, CDR2 FYNNEI.

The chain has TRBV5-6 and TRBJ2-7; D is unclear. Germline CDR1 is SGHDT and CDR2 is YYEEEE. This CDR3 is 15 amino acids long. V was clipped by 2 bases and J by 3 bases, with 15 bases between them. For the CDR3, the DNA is TGTGCCAGCAGCTTTGAGCGTCTCGGCTACTACGAGCAGTACTTC. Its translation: CASSFERLGYYEQYF.

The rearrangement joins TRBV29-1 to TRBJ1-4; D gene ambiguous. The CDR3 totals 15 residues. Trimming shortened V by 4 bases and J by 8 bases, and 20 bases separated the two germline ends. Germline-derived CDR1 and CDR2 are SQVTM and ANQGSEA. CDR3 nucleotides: TGCAGCGTTGCTTTAGCCCCCCTCGGCGGCGAAAAACTGTTTTTT. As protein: CSVALAPLGGEKLFF.

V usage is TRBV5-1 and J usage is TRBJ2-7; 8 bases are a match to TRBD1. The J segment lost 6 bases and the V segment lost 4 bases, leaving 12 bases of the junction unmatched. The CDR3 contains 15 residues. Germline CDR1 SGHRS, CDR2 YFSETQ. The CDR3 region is CASSPRTGSLGEQYF. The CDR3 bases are TGCGCCAGCAGCCCGAGGACAGGGAGTTTGGGCGAGCAGTACTTC.